This T cell receptor (beta chain) comes out of a study of T-cell reconstitution after alpha-beta-depleted transplantation in children. Unique molecular identifiers were incorporated during preparation of the TCRbeta library. TCRdb fed the PCR reads into MiXCR, producing one record per CDR3 protein. The sample includes a few hundred thousand distinct CDR3 sequences, 10% of them seen just once. This clonotype was recorded a few times. Sequenced material: PBMCs from the stem cell graft donor, taken from the stem cell graft. The TCR comes from a human donor who donated a stem cell graft to a child with acute lymphoblastic leukemia.

The CDR3 is CASSQGSGFEQYF. CDR3 DNA sequence: TGTGCCAGCAGCCAAGGTTCAGGGTTCGAGCAGTACTTC. This chain links TRBV14 with TRBJ2-7, with D tentatively TRBD1 (5 bases). The V gene's germline CDR1 is SGHDN and CDR2 FVKESK. Trimming shortened V by 1 base and J by 6 bases, and 10 bases separated the two germline ends. CDR3 size: 13 residues.